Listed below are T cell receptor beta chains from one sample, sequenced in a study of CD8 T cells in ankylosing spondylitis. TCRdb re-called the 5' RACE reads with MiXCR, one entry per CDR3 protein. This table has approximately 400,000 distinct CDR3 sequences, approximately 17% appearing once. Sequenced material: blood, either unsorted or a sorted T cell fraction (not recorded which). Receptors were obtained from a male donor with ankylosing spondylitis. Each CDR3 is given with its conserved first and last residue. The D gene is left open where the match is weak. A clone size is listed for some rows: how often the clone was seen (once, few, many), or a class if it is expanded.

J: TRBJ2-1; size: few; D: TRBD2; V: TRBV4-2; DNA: TGTGCCAGCAGCCGAACGGCGGGAGAACGCCCCTACAATGAGCAGTTCTTC; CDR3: CASSRTAGERPYNEQFF
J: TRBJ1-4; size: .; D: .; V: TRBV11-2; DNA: TGTGCCAGCAGCTTATTTGGCGGGAAAACTAATGAAAAACTGTTTTTT; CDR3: CASSLFGGKTNEKLFF
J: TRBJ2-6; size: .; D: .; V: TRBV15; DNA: TGTGCCACCAGCAGAGACCTTGGGGGGGCTCTCAACGTCCTGACTTTC; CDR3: CATSRDLGGALNVLTF
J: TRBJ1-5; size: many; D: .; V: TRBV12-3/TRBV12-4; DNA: TGTGCCAGCAGTAGCCCTAAGGGGCAGCCCCAGCATTTT; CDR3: CASSSPKGQPQHF
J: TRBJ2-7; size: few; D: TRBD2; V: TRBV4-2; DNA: TGTGCCAGCAGCCAAGTTTCAGCGGGAGGGATTTCCTACGAGCAGTACTTC; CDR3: CASSQVSAGGISYEQYF
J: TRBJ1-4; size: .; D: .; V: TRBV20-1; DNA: TGCAGTGCACAGGCGGAGGAAAAACTGTTTTTT; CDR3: CSAQAEEKLFF
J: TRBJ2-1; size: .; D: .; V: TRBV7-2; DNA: TGTGCCAGCAGCTTGCAGGGGCCCTCCTACAATGAGCAGTTCTTC; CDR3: CASSLQGPSYNEQFF
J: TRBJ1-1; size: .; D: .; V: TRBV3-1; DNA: TGTGCCAGCAGCCAAGATCCCCACGGGAACACTGAAGCTTTCTTT; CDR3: CASSQDPHGNTEAFF
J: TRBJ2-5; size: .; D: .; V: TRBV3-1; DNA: TGTGCCAGCAGCCAAGATCATACAGGCGGGGAGACCCAGTACTTC; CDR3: CASSQDHTGGETQYF
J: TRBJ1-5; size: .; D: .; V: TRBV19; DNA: TGTGCCAGTAGTATAAAAGGAGGAGATCAGCCCCAGCATTTT; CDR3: CASSIKGGDQPQHF
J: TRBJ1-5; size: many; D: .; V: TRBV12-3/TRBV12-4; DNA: TGTGCCAGCACCCGAGGTAGGGTCAATCAGCCCCAGCATTTT; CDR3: CASTRGRVNQPQHF
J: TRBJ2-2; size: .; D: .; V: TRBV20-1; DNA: TGCAGTGCTACCAGAGAGTCCGGGGAGCTGTTTTTT; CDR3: CSATRESGELFF
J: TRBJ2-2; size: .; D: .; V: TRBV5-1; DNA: TGCGCCAGCAGCTTGGGGGTCGGGAGTTCGAACACCGGGGAGCTGTTTTTT; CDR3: CASSLGVGSSNTGELFF
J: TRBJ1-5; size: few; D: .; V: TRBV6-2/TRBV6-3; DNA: TGTGCCAGCAGTTACGGGGGGCGCGGGTATAGCAATCAGCCCCAGCATTTT; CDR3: CASSYGGRGYSNQPQHF
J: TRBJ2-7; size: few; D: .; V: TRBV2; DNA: TGTGCCAGCAGTGATCGGTACGAGCAGTACTTC; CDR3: CASSDRYEQYF
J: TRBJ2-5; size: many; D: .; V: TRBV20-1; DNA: TGCAGTGCTATGATTGGCGGCTTCCGAAGGGAGACCCAGTACTTC; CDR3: CSAMIGGFRRETQYF
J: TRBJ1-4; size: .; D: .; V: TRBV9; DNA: TGTGCCAGCAGCGTGGGGGGCATGAAAAATGAAAAACTGTTTTTT; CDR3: CASSVGGMKNEKLFF
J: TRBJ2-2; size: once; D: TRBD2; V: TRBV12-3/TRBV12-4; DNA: TGTGCCAGCACCACGTCTAGCGGGAGGGCGTGGGCCGGGGAGCTGTTTTTT; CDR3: CASTTSSGRAWAGELFF
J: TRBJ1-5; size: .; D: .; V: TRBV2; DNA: TGTGCCAGCAAAGGGGGAGGAAATCAGCCCCAGCATTTT; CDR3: CASKGGGNQPQHF
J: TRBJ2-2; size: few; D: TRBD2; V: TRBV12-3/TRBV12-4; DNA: TGTGCCAGCAGTCCTAGGACTAGCGGGGGGACCGGCACCGGGGAGCTGTTTTTT; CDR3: CASSPRTSGGTGTGELFF
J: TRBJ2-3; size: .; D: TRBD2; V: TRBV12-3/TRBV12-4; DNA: TGTGCCAGCAGTTTGAGGGGACTAGCGGGTGGGGTGACGCAGTATTTT; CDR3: CASSLRGLAGGVTQYF
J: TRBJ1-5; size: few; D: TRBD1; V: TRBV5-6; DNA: TGTGCCAGCAGCGGCAGGGGGCGCAATCAGCCCCAGCATTTT; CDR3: CASSGRGRNQPQHF
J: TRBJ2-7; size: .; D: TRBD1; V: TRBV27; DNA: TGTGCCAGCACCCCGGACAGGGGAGGGGATTTAATGAACGAGCAGTACTTC; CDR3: CASTPDRGGDLMNEQYF
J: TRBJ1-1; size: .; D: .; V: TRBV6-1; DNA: TGTGCCTCCTATGGGCGGGGGCGGTGGACTGAAGCTTTCTTT; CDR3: CASYGRGRWTEAFF
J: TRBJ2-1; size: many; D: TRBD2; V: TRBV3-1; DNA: TGTGCCAGCAGCCAAGGAGCGGGGGGGCGGAATGAGCAGTTCTTC; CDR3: CASSQGAGGRNEQFF
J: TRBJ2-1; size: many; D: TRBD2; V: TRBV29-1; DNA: TGCAGCGTTCCTCTAGCGGGGGGTAATGAGCAGTTCTTC; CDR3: CSVPLAGGNEQFF
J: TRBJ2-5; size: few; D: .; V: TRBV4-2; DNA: TGTGCCAGCAGCCAAGGGGCGAAGGAGACCCAGTACTTC; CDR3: CASSQGAKETQYF
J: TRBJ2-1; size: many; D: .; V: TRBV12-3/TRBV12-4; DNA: TGTGCCAGCAGTTTGATTGTCAGCGGTGAGCAGTTCTTC; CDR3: CASSLIVSGEQFF
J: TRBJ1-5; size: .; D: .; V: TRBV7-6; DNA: TGTGCCAGCAGCCGAGGGGGGGGGAGTCAGCCCCAGCATTTT; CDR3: CASSRGGGSQPQHF
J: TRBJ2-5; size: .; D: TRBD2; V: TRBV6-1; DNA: TGTGCCAGCAGTGAAGCTAGCGGGGGGCAAGAGACCCAGTACTTC; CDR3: CASSEASGGQETQYF
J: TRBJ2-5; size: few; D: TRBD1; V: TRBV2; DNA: TGTGCCAGCACTTGGGACAGGGGCGAGACCCAGTACTTC; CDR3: CASTWDRGETQYF
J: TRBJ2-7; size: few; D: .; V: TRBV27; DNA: TGTGCCAGCAGTAGACAGTCTAGCTCCTACGAGCAGTACTTC; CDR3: CASSRQSSSYEQYF
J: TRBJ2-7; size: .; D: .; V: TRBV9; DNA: TGTGCCAGCAGCGTAGCGGACACTACCACCTACGAGCAGTACTTC; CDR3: CASSVADTTTYEQYF
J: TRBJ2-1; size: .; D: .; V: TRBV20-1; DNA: TGCAGTGCGACGCAGGGGACCAATGAGCAGTTCTTC; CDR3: CSATQGTNEQFF
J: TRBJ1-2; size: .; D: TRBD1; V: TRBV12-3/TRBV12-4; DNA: TGTGCCAGCAGTTTAAAGGGGGCGCGGTATGGCTACACCTTC; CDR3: CASSLKGARYGYTF
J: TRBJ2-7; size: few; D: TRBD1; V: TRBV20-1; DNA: TGCAGTGCTGCCCCACCGGGACAGGGATACGAGCAGTACTTC; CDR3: CSAAPPGQGYEQYF
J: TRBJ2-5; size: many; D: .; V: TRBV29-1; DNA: TGCAGCGCCATTAGGACGGTACAAGAGACCCAGTACTTC; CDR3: CSAIRTVQETQYF